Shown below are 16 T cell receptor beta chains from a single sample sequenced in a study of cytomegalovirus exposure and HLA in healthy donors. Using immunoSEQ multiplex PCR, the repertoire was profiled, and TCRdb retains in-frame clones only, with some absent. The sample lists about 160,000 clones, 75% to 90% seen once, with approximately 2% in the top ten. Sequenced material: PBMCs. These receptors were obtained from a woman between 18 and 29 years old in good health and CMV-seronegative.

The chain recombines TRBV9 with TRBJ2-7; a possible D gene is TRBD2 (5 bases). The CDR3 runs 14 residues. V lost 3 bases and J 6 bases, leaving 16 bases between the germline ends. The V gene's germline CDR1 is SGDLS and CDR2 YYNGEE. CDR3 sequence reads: CASSAGPGSGEQYF. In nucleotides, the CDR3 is TGTGCCAGCAGCGCCGGTCCGGGGTCGGGCGAGCAGTACTTC.

DNA of the CDR3: TGTGCCAGCAGTTTAGCAGGGGCTGGGGCCAACGTCCTGACTTTC. Amino acid sequence: CASSLAGAGANVLTF. The chain couples TRBV28 to TRBJ2-6; a weak D match, TRBD1 (6 bases). The CDR3 runs to 15 residues. Germline-derived CDR1 and CDR2 are MDHEN and SYDVKM. V gave up 2 bases and J gave up 2 bases, with 7 bases separating them.

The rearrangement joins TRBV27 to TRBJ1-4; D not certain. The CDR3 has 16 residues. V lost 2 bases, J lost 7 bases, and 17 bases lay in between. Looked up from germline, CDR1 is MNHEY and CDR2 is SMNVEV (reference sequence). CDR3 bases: TGTGCCAGCAGTTTAATAGCTGGCCGGGAGGGTGAAAAACTGTTTTTT. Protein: CASSLIAGREGEKLFF.

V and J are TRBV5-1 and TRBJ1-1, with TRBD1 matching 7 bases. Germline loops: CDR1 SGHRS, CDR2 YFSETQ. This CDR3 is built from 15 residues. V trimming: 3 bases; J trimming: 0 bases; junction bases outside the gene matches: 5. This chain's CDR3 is CASSSRDSMNTEAFF. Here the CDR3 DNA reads TGCGCCAGCAGCTCGAGGGACAGCATGAACACTGAAGCTTTCTTT.

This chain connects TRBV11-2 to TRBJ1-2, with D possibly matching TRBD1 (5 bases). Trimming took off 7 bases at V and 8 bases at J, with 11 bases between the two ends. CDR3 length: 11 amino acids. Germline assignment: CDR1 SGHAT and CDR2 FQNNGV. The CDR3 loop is CASKGSAGYTF. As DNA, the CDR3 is TGTGCCAGCAAGGGGTCCGCAGGCTACACCTTC.

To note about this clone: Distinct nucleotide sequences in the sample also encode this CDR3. CDR3 bases: TGTGCCACCAGCAGAGATCAGGGGAACTATGGCTACACCTTC. This encodes CATSRDQGNYGYTF. The chain combines TRBV15 with TRBJ1-2, with D perhaps TRBD1 (6 bases). The CDR3 runs to 14 residues. Germline V CDR1 and CDR2: LNHNV, YYDKDF (reference sequence). V was pared by 0 bases and J by 2 bases, with 7 bases between.

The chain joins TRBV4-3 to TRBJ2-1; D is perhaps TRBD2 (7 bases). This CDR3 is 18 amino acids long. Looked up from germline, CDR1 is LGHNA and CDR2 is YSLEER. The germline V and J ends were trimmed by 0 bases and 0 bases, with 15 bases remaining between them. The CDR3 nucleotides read TGCGCCAGCAGCCAAGAGTTTGGGGGCGGGAGCTCCTACAATGAGCAGTTCTTC. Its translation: CASSQEFGGGSSYNEQFF.

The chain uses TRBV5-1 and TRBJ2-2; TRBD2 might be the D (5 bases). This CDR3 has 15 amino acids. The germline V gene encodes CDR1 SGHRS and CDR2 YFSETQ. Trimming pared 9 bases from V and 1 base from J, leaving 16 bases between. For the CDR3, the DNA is TGCGCCACCTCAACCGGGGTTAGGAACACCGGGGAGCTGTTTTTT. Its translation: CATSTGVRNTGELFF.

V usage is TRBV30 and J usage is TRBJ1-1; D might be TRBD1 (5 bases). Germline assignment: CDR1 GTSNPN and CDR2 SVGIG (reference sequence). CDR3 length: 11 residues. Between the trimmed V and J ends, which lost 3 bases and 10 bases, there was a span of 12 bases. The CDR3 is CAWSDGGGAFF. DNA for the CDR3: TGTGCCTGGAGCGACGGGGGGGGAGCTTTCTTT. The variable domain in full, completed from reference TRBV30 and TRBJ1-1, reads SQTIHQWPATLVQPVGSPLSLECTVEGTSNPNLYWYRQAAGRGLQLLFYSVGIGQISSEVPQNLSASRPQDRQFILSSKKLLLSDSGFYLCAWSDGGGAFFGQGTRLTVV.

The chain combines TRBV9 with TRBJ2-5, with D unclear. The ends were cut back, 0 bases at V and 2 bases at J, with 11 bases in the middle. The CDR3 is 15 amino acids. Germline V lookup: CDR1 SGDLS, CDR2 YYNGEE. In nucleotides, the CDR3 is TGTGCCAGCAGCGTAGCTTACAGTACGCAAGAGACCCAGTACTTC. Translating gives CASSVAYSTQETQYF.

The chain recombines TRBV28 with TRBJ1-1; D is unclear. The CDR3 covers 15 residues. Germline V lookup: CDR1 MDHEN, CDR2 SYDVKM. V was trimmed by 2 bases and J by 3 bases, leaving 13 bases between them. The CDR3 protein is CASSLRTYAHTEAFF. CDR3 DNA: TGTGCCAGCAGTTTACGAACTTACGCCCACACTGAAGCTTTCTTT.

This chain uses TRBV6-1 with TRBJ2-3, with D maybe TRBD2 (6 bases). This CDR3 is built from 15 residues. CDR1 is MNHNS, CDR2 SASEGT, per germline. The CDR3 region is CATRGAPSSTDTQYF. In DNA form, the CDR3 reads TGTGCGACTAGAGGGGCCCCTTCCTCCACAGATACGCAGTATTTT.

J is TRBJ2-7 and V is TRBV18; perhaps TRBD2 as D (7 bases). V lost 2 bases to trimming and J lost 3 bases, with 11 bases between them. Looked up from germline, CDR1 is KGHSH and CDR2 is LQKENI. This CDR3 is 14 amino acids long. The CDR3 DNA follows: TGTGCCAGCTCACCAGGTAGGGGGGGCTACGAGCAGTACTTC. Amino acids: CASSPGRGGYEQYF. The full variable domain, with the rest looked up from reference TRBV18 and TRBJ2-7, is NAGVMQNPRHLVRRRGQEARLRCSPMKGHSHVYWYRQLPEEGLKFMVYLQKENIIDESGMPKERFSAEFPKEGPSILRIQQVVRGDSAAYFCASSPGRGGYEQYFGPGTRLTVT.

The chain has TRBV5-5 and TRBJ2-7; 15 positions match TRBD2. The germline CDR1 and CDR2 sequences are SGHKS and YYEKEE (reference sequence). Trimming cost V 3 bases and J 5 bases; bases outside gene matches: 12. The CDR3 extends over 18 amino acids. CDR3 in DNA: TGTGCCAGCAGCTCGGGGACTAGCGGGAGGTTAACTTCAGACGAGCAGTACTTC. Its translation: CASSSGTSGRLTSDEQYF.

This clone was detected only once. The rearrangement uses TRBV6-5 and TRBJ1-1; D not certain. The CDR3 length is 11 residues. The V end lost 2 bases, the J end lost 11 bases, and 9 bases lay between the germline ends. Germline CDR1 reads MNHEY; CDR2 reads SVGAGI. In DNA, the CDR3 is TGTGCCAGCAGTTACAGGCTGAGGGCTTTCTTT. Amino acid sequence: CASSYRLRAFF.

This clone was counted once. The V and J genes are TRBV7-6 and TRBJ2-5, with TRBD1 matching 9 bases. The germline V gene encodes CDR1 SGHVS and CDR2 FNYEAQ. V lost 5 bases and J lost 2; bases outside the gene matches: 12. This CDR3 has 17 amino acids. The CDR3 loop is CASSPITGTGLQETQYF. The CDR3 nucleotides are TGTGCCAGCAGCCCTATTACCGGGACAGGGTTACAAGAGACCCAGTACTTC.